Below are 27 T cell receptor beta chains sequenced from a single sample in a study of metastatic and nonmetastatic thyroid tumors. Each patient went into thyroid surgery without having received any treatment. From the PCR reads, TCRdb re-called clones with MiXCR. This sample has 50,000 or so clones; 22% occur once, and the top ten carry around 3.8%. Sequenced material: blood. Receptors originate from a male donor with papillary thyroid cancer or a benign thyroid nodule (not recorded which). Some clones in this sample may be carry-over from other donors' samples.

This clone has only a few counts. The chain employs TRBV4-2 and TRBJ2-7, with 10 nucleotides matching TRBD1. Germline V gene sequence: CDR1 LGHNA, CDR2 YNFKEQ. V lost 0 bases and J lost 5; bases outside the gene matches: 4. The CDR3 has 15 amino acids. CDR3 in amino acids: CASSQEGQGSHEQYF. Written as DNA, the CDR3 is TGTGCCAGCAGCCAAGAGGGACAGGGGAGCCACGAGCAGTACTTC.

At least ten counts were recorded for this clone. The chain carries TRBV3-1 and TRBJ2-5; D possibly corresponds to TRBD2 (6 bases). The germline gives CDR1 LGHDT, CDR2 YNNKEL (reference sequence). This CDR3 has 14 residues. V lost 11 bases and J lost 1, with 17 bases in between. The CDR3 nucleotides are TGTGCCGCCAGTCCGCGGGGCCTCCAAGAGACCCAGTACTTC. Translating it yields CAASPRGLQETQYF.

V and J are TRBV7-2 and TRBJ2-5; the match to TRBD2 covers 8 bases. J lost 1 base, V lost 5 bases, and 3 bases had no gene match. Germline V gene lookup returns CDR1 SGHTA and CDR2 FQGNSA. The CDR3 runs 14 residues. In DNA, the CDR3 is TGTGCCAGCAGCCTCACTAGCGGCCAAGAGACCCAGTACTTC. Protein: CASSLTSGQETQYF.

The rearrangement links TRBV12-3 or TRBV12-4 to TRBJ2-3; D ambiguous. The CDR3 covers 13 residues. Trimming took off 5 bases at V and 11 bases at J, with 17 bases between the two ends. The CDR3 DNA sequence: TGTGCCAGCAGTACCCCAAGTGGGGTGGGGCAGTATTTT. This gives the protein CASSTPSGVGQYF.

The chain couples TRBV27 to TRBJ1-2; a possible D gene is TRBD1 (5 bases). This CDR3 has 12 residues. Looked up from germline, CDR1 is MNHEY and CDR2 is SMNVEV (reference sequence). The V end was cut by 8 bases, the J end by 4 bases, with 11 bases between. This CDR3 reads CASSGRAYGYTF. The CDR3 region has the DNA TGTGCCAGCTCGGGACGCGCCTATGGCTACACCTTC.

At least ten counts were recorded for this clone. The rearrangement uses TRBV27 and TRBJ1-1; D is possibly TRBD1 (6 bases). Trimming pared 0 bases from V and 0 bases from J, leaving 11 bases between. The CDR3 is made up of 16 amino acids. CDR1 and CDR2 (germline): MNHEY, SMNVEV (reference sequence). The CDR3 loop reads CASSLSPGVMNTEAFF. The CDR3 coding sequence is TGTGCCAGCAGTTTATCCCCAGGGGTGATGAACACTGAAGCTTTCTTT.

This clone was picked up many times. The V call is TRBV9, the J call TRBJ2-3; no clear D gene. Germline CDR1 and CDR2: SGDLS and YYNGEE. With 0 bases removed from V and 7 bases from J, the gap between germline ends came to 12 bases. The CDR3 covers 14 residues. The CDR3 region has the DNA TGTGCCAGCAGCGTAGGGGTGCCAACTCATACGCAGTATTTT. It encodes CASSVGVPTHTQYF.

This clone has at least ten counts. V and J are TRBV18 and TRBJ1-2; no reliable D call. V lost 4 bases and J lost 6, with 24 bases in between. The CDR3 length is 17 residues. Germline CDR1 reads KGHSH; CDR2 reads LQKENI. Written as DNA, the CDR3 is TGTGCCAGCTCACTCCGTCTAGCGGGCGATCAAGCTCATGGCTACACCTTC. It yields the protein CASSLRLAGDQAHGYTF.

This clone showed up many times. The chain recombines TRBV27 with TRBJ2-3; 15 nucleotides match TRBD2. Germline V lookup: CDR1 MNHEY, CDR2 SMNVEV (reference sequence). J lost 7 bases, V lost 4 bases, and 6 bases had no gene match. CDR3 length: 16 residues. Here the CDR3 reads CASSSGLAGGLNTQYF. In DNA, the CDR3 is TGTGCCAGCAGTTCGGGACTAGCGGGAGGTCTTAATACGCAGTATTTT.

This clone was seen repeatedly, ten times or more. A clone one base away is much larger, so this may be a read error. J is TRBJ2-1 and V is TRBV2; 12 bases agree with TRBD2. V trimming: 6 bases; J trimming: 10 bases; junction bases outside the gene matches: 16. CDR1 is SNHLY, CDR2 FYNNEI, per germline. The CDR3 extends over 17 amino acids. The CDR3 reads CASRRDRASGRAREQFF. CDR3 DNA: TGTGCCAGCAGACGCGATAGGGCTAGCGGGAGGGCGCGAGAGCAGTTCTTC.

V and J are TRBV18 and TRBJ1-1; D might be TRBD1 (5 bases). Germline V gene sequence: CDR1 KGHSH, CDR2 LQKENI. The CDR3 runs to 14 residues. V dropped 2 bases and J dropped 3 bases, with 10 bases sitting between them. In DNA, the CDR3 is TGTGCCAGCTCACCATTCCAGGGTCACACTGAAGCTTTCTTT. Residues: CASSPFQGHTEAFF.

This clone was counted many times. The chain joins TRBV15 to TRBJ1-1, with D possibly being TRBD1 (5 bases). The CDR3 has 14 amino acids. Germline loops: CDR1 LNHNV, CDR2 YYDKDF (reference sequence). V was pared by 3 bases and J by 6 bases, with 14 bases between. This CDR3 is CATSREWGSAEAFF. Written as DNA, the CDR3 is TGTGCCACCAGCAGGGAATGGGGGTCGGCTGAAGCTTTCTTT.

This clone appeared a few times. The chain links TRBV6-4 to TRBJ2-2; D is unresolved. CDR3 length: 14 amino acids. V gave up 2 bases and J gave up 0 bases, with 4 bases separating them. The germline V gene encodes CDR1 MRHNA and CDR2 SNTAGT. CDR3 DNA: TGTGCCAGCAGTGACAGCCCGAACACCGGGGAGCTGTTTTTT. Translation: CASSDSPNTGELFF.

The rearrangement links TRBV29-1 to TRBJ1-5; no reliable D call. Germline V gene sequence: CDR1 SQVTM, CDR2 ANQGSEA. Trimming cost V 4 bases and J 0 bases, with 10 bases left between them. CDR3 length equals 14 residues. The CDR3 DNA sequence: TGCAGCGTTGGTTGTACAGATAGCAATCAGCCCCAGCATTTT. It encodes CSVGCTDSNQPQHF.

There are many counts of this clone. The V call is TRBV10-2, the J call TRBJ2-7; the D gene could be TRBD1 or TRBD2 (6 bases each). This CDR3 comprises 14 residues. Trimming cost V 8 bases and J 7 bases, with 21 bases left between them. Germline V gives CDR1 WSHSY, CDR2 SAAADI. In DNA form, the CDR3 reads TGCGCCAGCTCCCCCCGGGGGCTCTCGGGGGAGCAGTACTTC. Encoded protein: CASSPRGLSGEQYF.

This clone has a count of ten or more. The chain recombines TRBV5-1 with TRBJ1-6; the D is unclear. Per the germline V gene, CDR1 is SGHRS and CDR2 is YFSETQ. V lost 4 bases, J lost 0 bases, and 14 bases lay in between. The CDR3 totals 17 residues. Written as DNA, the CDR3 is TGCGCCAGCAGCCCCTCGGGGATAAGCTCCTATAATTCACCCCTCCACTTT. Protein: CASSPSGISSYNSPLHF.

Many counts were recorded for this clone. This chain connects TRBV3-1 to TRBJ2-1; no definite D call. CDR1 is LGHDT and CDR2 is YNNKEL in the germline V gene (reference sequence). The V end was cut by 0 bases, the J end by 5 bases, with 5 bases between. The CDR3 is made up of 13 amino acids. DNA of the CDR3: TGTGCCAGCAGCCAAGATTGGGACAATGAGCAGTTCTTC. This codes for CASSQDWDNEQFF.

The gene calls are TRBV11-2 and TRBJ2-1; no reliable D call. Trimming took off 5 bases at V and 0 bases at J, with 14 bases between the two ends. From germline, CDR1 is SGHAT and CDR2 FQNNGV. The CDR3 runs 16 residues. CDR3 region: CASSLGSESSYNEQFF. The CDR3 DNA sequence: TGTGCCAGCAGCCTAGGGTCGGAAAGCTCCTACAATGAGCAGTTCTTC.

This chain joins TRBV12-3 or TRBV12-4 and TRBJ1-2, with D unresolved. The V end was cut by 11 bases, the J end by 1 base, with 14 bases between. The CDR3 length is 13 residues. DNA of the CDR3: TGTGCCTCAGGCTGGCTAAATAACTATGGCTACACCTTC. Residues: CASGWLNNYGYTF.

This clone was counted many times. The chain uses TRBV3-1 and TRBJ2-5; 11 positions agree with TRBD1. The trim removed 11 bases at V and 3 bases at J, leaving 5 bases unmatched. This CDR3 is 13 amino acids long. The V gene's germline CDR1 is LGHDT and CDR2 YNNKEL (reference sequence). CDR3 residues: CASRDRGKETQYF. The CDR3 DNA is TGTGCCTCCAGGGACAGGGGGAAAGAGACCCAGTACTTC.

This clone occurred many times. CDR3 protein: CASSEEGAGWNEQFF. For the CDR3, the DNA is TGTGCCAGCAGTGAGGAGGGGGCTGGTTGGAATGAGCAGTTCTTC. The chain carries TRBV2 and TRBJ2-1; D may be TRBD1 (7 bases). The ends were cut back, 3 bases at V and 7 bases at J, with 16 bases in the middle. The germline gives CDR1 SNHLY, CDR2 FYNNEI. This CDR3 is built from 15 residues.

The V gene is TRBV5-4, the J gene TRBJ1-2; TRBD1 agrees at 8 bases. The junction had 6 bases not matched to a gene; V was cut back by 0 bases and J by 8 bases. Germline V gives CDR1 SGHNT, CDR2 YYREEE (reference sequence). This CDR3 has 14 residues. The CDR3 reads CASSLDRGNGGYTF. The CDR3 coding sequence is TGTGCCAGCAGCTTGGACAGGGGGAATGGCGGCTACACCTTC.

This chain joins TRBV20-1 and TRBJ2-1; 11 nucleotides match TRBD1. CDR1 DFQATT and CDR2 SNEGSKA come from the germline V gene (reference sequence). Germline trimming cut 1 base from V and 8 bases from J; bases unmatched to any gene: 7. CDR3 length equals 15 residues. The CDR3 region has the DNA TGCAGTGCTAGAGGGCTTGGACAGGGGGCCCATGAGCAGTTCTTC. Its translation: CSARGLGQGAHEQFF.

The chain links TRBV4-2 to TRBJ2-1; D may be TRBD1 (6 bases). The V end was cut by 1 base, the J end by 2 bases, with 12 bases between. The CDR3 extends over 16 amino acids. Per the germline V gene, CDR1 is LGHNA and CDR2 is YNFKEQ. CDR3 amino acids: CASSQGDGGAYNEQFF. The DNA for the CDR3 is TGTGCCAGCAGCCAAGGGGATGGGGGCGCCTACAATGAGCAGTTCTTC.

This clone was observed a handful of times. The CDR3 loop reads CASSPSFSGGANSPLHF. The CDR3, as DNA: TGTGCCAGCAGTCCGTCGTTCTCAGGGGGAGCCAATTCACCCCTCCACTTT. V usage is TRBV6-1 and J usage is TRBJ1-6; 7 nucleotides match TRBD1. This CDR3 has 17 amino acids. Germline V CDR1 and CDR2: MNHNS, SASEGT. The V segment lost 5 bases and the J segment 7 bases; nucleotides outside the gene matches: 14.

V usage is TRBV30 and J usage is TRBJ2-6, with D tentatively TRBD1 (5 bases). Germline-derived CDR1 and CDR2 are GTSNPN and SVGIG (reference sequence). V gave up 1 base and J gave up 8 bases, with 18 bases separating them. The CDR3 runs 16 residues. The CDR3 protein is CAWSGLTQGGPNVLTF. CDR3 nucleotides: TGTGCCTGGAGTGGACTCACCCAGGGCGGCCCCAACGTCCTGACTTTC. Looking up the rest from reference TRBV30 and TRBJ2-6 gives the full variable domain: SQTIHQWPATLVQPVGSPLSLECTVEGTSNPNLYWYRQAAGRGLQLLFYSVGIGQISSEVPQNLSASRPQDRQFILSSKKLLLSDSGFYLCAWSGLTQGGPNVLTFGAGSRLTVL.

This clone has a count of ten or more. The rearrangement uses TRBV29-1 and TRBJ1-2; no reliable D call. V lost 0 bases and J 2 bases, leaving 10 bases between the germline ends. Germline V gene lookup returns CDR1 SQVTM and CDR2 ANQGSEA. The CDR3 runs 14 residues. CDR3 nucleotide sequence: TGCAGCGTTGAAGAGGGGATTGGCAACTATGGCTACACCTTC. It translates to CSVEEGIGNYGYTF.